This T cell receptor (beta chain) is from a study of tumor-infiltrating lymphocytes in primary liver carcinoma. At the level of the study: Donors had hepatocellular carcinoma or combined HCC and intrahepatic cholangiocarcinoma.

This clonotype was recorded a few times. Its antigen is not identified. This CDR3 contains 13 residues. Germline assignment: CDR1 MNHEY and CDR2 SVGAGI. The V gene lost 2 bases and the J gene lost 7 bases, with 9 bases spanning the gap. From about 0.5 ug of total RNA, TCR beta-specific cDNA was reverse-transcribed using a constant-region primer. Investigators got TCR beta libraries out of three nested multiplex PCR rounds, done with slightly modified ARM-PCR. In the first two PCR rounds, TRBV1-TRBV30 forward primers were paired with a C-beta reverse primer, and each round lasted about 9 cycles. One entry per CDR3 protein, called by TCRdb with MiXCR from the multiplex PCR reads. The sample holds about 320,000 distinct CDR3 sequences; almost 60% are singletons and the top ten take over 15%. RNA was extracted from whole blood without cell sorting, alongside germline DNA. Findings of the study overall: Blood had a significantly lower top-250-clone fraction than tumors did (p = 0.039). Bulk, unsorted sampling meant CD4+ and CD8+ repertoires went uncompared. Tumor region pairs outstripped tumor-adjacent and tumor-blood pairs in overlap.

Sequencing was performed on peripheral blood. This receptor was taken from a young woman with primary liver carcinoma and hepatitis B virus infection. J is TRBJ2-1 and V is TRBV6-5; no definite D call. CDR3 coding DNA: TGTGCCAGCAGTTACGGCGTGTGGAATGAGCAGTTCTTC. It translates to CASSYGVWNEQFF.